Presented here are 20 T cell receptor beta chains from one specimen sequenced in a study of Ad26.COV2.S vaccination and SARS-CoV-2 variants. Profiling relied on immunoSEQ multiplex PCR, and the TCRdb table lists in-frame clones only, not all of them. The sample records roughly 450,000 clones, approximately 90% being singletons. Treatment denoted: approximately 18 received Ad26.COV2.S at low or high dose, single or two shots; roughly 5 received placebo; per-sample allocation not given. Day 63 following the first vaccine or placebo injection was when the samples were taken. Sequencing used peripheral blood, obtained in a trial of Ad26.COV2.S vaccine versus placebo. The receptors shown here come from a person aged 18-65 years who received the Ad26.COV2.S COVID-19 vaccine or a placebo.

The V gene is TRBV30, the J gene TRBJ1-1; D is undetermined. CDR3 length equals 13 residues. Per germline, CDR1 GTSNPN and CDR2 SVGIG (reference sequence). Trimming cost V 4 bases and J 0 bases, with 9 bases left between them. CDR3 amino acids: CAWTNGLNTEAFF. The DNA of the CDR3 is TGTGCCTGGACCAACGGTTTGAACACTGAAGCTTTCTTT.

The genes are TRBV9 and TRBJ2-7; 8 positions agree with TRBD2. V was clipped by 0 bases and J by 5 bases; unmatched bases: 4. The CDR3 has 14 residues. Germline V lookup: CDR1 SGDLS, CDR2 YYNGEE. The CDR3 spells CASSVELAGHEQYF. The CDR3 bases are TGTGCCAGCAGCGTAGAGCTAGCGGGCCACGAGCAGTACTTC. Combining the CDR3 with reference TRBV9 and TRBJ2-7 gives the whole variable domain DSGVTQTPKHLITATGQRVTLRCSPRSGDLSVYWYQQSLDQGLQFLIQYYNGEERAKGNILERFSAQQFPDLHSELNLSSLELGDSALYFCASSVELAGHEQYFGPGTRLTVT.

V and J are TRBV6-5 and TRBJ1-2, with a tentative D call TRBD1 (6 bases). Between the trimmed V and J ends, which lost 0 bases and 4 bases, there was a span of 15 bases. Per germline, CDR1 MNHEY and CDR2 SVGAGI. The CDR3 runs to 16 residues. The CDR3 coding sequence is TGTGCCAGCAGTTACTCGGCCCGGGGGGCCCTCTATGGCTACACCTTC. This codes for CASSYSARGALYGYTF.

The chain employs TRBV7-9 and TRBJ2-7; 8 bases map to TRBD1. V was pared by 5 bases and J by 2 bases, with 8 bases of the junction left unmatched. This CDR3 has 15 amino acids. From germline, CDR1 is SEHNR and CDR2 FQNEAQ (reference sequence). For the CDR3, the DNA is TGTGCCAGCAGCGGTATAGGACAGGGTACCTACGAGCAGTACTTC. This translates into CASSGIGQGTYEQYF.

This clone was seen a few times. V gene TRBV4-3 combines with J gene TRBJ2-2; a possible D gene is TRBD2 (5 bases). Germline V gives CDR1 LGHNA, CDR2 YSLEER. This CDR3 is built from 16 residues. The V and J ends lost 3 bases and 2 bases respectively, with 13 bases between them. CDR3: CASSHRVGRNTGELFF. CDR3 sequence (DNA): TGCGCCAGCAGCCACCGAGTAGGGAGAAACACCGGGGAGCTGTTTTTT.

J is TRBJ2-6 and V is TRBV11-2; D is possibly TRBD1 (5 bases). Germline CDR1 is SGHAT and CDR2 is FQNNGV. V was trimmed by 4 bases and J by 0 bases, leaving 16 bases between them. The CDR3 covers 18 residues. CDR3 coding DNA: TGTGCCAGCAGCTCACCCATCAGACAGAGCTCTGGGGCCAACGTCCTGACTTTC. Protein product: CASSSPIRQSSGANVLTF.

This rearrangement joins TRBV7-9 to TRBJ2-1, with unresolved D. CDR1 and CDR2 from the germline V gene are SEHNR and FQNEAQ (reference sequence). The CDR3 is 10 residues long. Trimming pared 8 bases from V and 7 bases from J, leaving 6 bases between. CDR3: CASAGNEQFF. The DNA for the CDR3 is TGTGCCAGCGCTGGGAATGAGCAGTTCTTC.

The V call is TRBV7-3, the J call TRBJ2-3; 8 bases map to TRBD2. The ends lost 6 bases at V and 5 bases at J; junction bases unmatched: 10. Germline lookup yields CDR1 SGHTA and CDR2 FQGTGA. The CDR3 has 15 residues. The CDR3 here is CASSESGRGVDTQYF. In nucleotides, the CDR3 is TGTGCCAGCAGTGAGAGCGGGAGAGGGGTAGATACGCAGTATTTT.

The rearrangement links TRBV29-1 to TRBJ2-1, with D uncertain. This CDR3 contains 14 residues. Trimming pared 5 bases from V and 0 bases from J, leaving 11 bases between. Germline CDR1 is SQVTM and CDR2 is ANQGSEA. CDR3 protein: CSVQDRGSYNEQFF. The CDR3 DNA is TGCAGCGTTCAGGACCGCGGCTCCTACAATGAGCAGTTCTTC.

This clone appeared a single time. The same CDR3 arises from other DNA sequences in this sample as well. CDR3 amino acids: CASSLAGGGYNEQFF. DNA of the CDR3: TGTGCCAGCAGCTTGGCGGGAGGAGGATACAATGAGCAGTTCTTC. The rearrangement joins TRBV28 to TRBJ2-1, with 8 bases lining up with TRBD2. The CDR3 loop spans 15 amino acids. Germline CDR1 and CDR2: MDHEN and SYDVKM. Unmatched junction bases numbered 8, after V lost 6 bases and J lost 4 bases.

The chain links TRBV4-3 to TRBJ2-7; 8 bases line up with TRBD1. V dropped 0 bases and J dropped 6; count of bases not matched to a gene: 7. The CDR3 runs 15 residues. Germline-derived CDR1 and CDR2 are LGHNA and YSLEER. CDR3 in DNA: TGCGCCAGCAGCCAAGATGGACAGGGTGCGTTCGAGCAGTACTTC. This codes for CASSQDGQGAFEQYF.

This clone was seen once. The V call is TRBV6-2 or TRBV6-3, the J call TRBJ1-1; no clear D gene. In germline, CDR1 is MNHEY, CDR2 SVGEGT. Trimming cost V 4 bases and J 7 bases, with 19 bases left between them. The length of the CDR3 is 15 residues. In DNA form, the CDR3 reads TGTGCCAGCAGTTCAAAATCCGACATTTACGGTGAAGCTTTCTTT. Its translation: CASSSKSDIYGEAFF.

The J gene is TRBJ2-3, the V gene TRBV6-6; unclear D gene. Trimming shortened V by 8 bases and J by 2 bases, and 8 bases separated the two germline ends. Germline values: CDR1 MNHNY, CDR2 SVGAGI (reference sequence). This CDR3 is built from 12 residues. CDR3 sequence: CASGQDTDTQYF. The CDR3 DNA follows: TGTGCCAGCGGCCAGGACACAGATACGCAGTATTTT.

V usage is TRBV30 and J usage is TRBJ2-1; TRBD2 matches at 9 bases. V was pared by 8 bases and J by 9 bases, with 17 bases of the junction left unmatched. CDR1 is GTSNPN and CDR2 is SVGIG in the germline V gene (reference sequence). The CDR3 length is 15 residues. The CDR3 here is CAGATKEREDPEQFF. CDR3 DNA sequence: TGTGCCGGGGCAACAAAGGAGCGGGAGGACCCTGAGCAGTTCTTC.

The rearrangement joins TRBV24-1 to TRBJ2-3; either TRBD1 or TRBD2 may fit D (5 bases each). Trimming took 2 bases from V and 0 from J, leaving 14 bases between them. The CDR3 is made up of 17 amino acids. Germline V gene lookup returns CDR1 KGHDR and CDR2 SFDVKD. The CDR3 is CATSDSTAAPSTDTQYF. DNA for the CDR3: TGTGCCACCAGTGATTCGACAGCGGCTCCAAGCACAGATACGCAGTATTTT.

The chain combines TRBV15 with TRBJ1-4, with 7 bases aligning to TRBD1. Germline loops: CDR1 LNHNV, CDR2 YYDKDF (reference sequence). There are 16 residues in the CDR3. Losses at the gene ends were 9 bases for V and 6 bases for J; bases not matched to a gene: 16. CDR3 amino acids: CATSPGATGVDEKLFF. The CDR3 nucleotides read TGTGCCACTAGTCCAGGGGCAACAGGGGTGGATGAAAAACTGTTTTTT.

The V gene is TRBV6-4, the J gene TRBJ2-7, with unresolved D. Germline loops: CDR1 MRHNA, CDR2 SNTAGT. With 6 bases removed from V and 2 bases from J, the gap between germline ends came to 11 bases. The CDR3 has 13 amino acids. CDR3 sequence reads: CASRAGVPYEQYF. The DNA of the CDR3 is TGTGCCAGCAGAGCAGGAGTGCCCTACGAGCAGTACTTC.

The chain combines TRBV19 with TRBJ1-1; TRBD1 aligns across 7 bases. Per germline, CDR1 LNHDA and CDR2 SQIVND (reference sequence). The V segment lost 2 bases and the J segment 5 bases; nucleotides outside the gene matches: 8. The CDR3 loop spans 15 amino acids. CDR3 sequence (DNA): TGTGCCAGTAGTATACTCACGACAGGGAGAACTGAAGCTTTCTTT. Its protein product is CASSILTTGRTEAFF.

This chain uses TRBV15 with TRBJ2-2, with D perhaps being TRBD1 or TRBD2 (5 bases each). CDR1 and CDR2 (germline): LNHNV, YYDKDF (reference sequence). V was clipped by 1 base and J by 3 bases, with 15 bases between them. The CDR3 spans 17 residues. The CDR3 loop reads CATSRAFGTEHTGELFF. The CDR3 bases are TGTGCCACCAGCAGAGCGTTCGGGACGGAGCACACCGGGGAGCTGTTTTTT.

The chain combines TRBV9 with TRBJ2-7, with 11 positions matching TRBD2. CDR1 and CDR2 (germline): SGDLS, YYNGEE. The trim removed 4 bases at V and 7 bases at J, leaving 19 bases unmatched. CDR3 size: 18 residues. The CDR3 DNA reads TGTGCCAGCAGCCTGAACCCGGGACTAGCGGCCTCCATGGGGGAGCAGTACTTC. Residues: CASSLNPGLAASMGEQYF.